These T cell receptor beta chains were read from a single sample in a study of PD-L1 blockade in urothelial cancer. The assay was immunoSEQ multiplex PCR, and TCRdb's table has in-frame clones only and misses some. Of some 120,000 clones listed, roughly 88% are singletons. Specimen: PBMCs, collected around atezolizumab (anti-PD-L1) treatment. The receptors were sampled from a man aged 50 to 59 with urothelial cancer. CDR3s leave out the opening cysteine and the closing phenylalanine or tryptophan. Each record gives: J gene, V gene, CDR3 protein.

>TRBJ2-6|TRBV19
ASSIPSTSGANVLT
>TRBJ2-2|TRBV6-4
ASSESGDTGELF
>TRBJ2-1|TRBV4-1
ASSHGRGTSYNEQF
>TRBJ2-1|TRBV5-4
ASSPGASGRVEQF
>TRBJ2-7|TRBV7-2
ASSLSREGLASKT
>TRBJ2-3|TRBV7-6
ASSYSGASTDTQY
>TRBJ1-2|TRBV5-1
ASSLDRGGYT
>TRBJ2-7|TRBV28
ASSKLAGALSEQY
>TRBJ1-4|TRBV15
ATSSRYEDRISTNEKLF
>TRBJ2-1|TRBV6-6
ASRTSGSSYNEQF
>TRBJ1-6|TRBV28
ASSSPGSLH
>TRBJ2-1|TRBV7-6
ASSLWTSGDNEQF
>TRBJ2-7|TRBV28
ASTPGGGYEQY
>TRBJ2-3|TRBV9
ASSVGRGAVDTQY
>TRBJ1-4|TRBV28
ASRSTGQGFGEKLF
>TRBJ2-1|TRBV11-2
ASSLIRTSGRAGEQF
>TRBJ1-3|TRBV6-1
ASLRGLSGNTIY
>TRBJ1-2|TRBV7-9
ASSLVLTGPSDYGYT
>TRBJ2-7|TRBV5-1
ASSPGQAIYEQY
>TRBJ2-7|TRBV6-5
ASSRTVQPYEQY
>TRBJ2-1|TRBV9
ASSPGGLYNEQF
>TRBJ1-2|TRBV19
ASSAGTDGYT
>TRBJ2-1|TRBV2
ASSVGFGDNEQF
>TRBJ2-7|TRBV7-9
ASSPRRTWNEQY
>TRBJ1-3|TRBV5-4
ASSPGGTITAGNTIY
>TRBJ2-3|TRBV4-1
ASSQGPSGRATDTQY
>TRBJ2-3|TRBV18
ASSPGTGRADTQY
>TRBJ1-3|TRBV5-4
ASSFRDRGSGNTIY
>TRBJ1-1|TRBV21-1
ASSIRPGNTEAF
>TRBJ2-1|TRBV5-4
ASSLAIRGNEQF
>TRBJ1-4|TRBV6-5
ASSFTGATNEKLF
>TRBJ2-6|TRBV5-1
ASSTTSGSSGANVLT
>TRBJ1-5|TRBV28
ASSSGPGQGTFGLYSNQPQH
>TRBJ1-2|TRBV5-1
ASSQVPGQNYGYT
>TRBJ2-7|TRBV4-2
ASSQLANSYEQY
>TRBJ2-1|TRBV18
ASSPRLAGEVEQF
>TRBJ2-2|TRBV14
ASTQTSGSSTGELF
>TRBJ2-5|TRBV7-2
ASSPIPGTSGSGTQY
>TRBJ2-3|TRBV5-5
ASSITGSDTQY
>TRBJ2-1|TRBV29-1
SVEPQSRNEQF
>TRBJ2-7|TRBV11-2
ASSFYASGRGEGEQY